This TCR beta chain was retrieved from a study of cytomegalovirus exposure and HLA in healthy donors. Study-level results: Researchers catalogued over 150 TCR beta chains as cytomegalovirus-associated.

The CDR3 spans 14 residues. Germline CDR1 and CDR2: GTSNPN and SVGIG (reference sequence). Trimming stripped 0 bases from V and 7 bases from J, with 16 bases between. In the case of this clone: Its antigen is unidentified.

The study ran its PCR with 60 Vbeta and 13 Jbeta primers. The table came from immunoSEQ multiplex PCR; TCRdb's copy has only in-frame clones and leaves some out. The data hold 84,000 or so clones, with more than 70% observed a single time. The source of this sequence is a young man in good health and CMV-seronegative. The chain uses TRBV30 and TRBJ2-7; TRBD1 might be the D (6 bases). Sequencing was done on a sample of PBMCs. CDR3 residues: CAWSVYRETFEQYF. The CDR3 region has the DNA TGTGCCTGGAGTGTCTACAGGGAGACTTTTGAGCAGTACTTC.